The 24 T cell receptor beta chains below come from one sample, sequenced in a study of regulatory T cells in long-lasting Graves disease. Investigators prepared the TCR beta libraries by applying iRepertoire HTBI primers and Arm-PCR of CDR3 regions. TCRdb independently ran MiXCR on the multiplex PCR reads; one entry per CDR3 protein. The repertoire holds hundreds of thousands of distinct CDR3 sequences, with roughly 21% as singletons. The time point denotes: persistent/refractory GD, antithyroid drugs over 5 years with positive TRAb. Preparation of the TCR library used RNA extracted from PBMCs. The sample in question was peripheral blood mononuclear cells (PBMCs), obtained when the disease was refractory, from a patient treated with antithyroid drugs. Source of these receptors: a female donor with Graves disease.

Note on this clonotype: A much larger clone sits a single nucleotide away, making a read error possible. The chain recombines TRBV28 with TRBJ2-4; the D is unclear. The germline CDR1 and CDR2 sequences are MDHEN and SYDVKM. CDR3 size: 14 residues. The CDR3, as DNA: TGTGCCAGCAGTTTAGAGGTCCCCAAAAACATTCAGTGCTTC. Translated, it gives CASSLEVPKNIQCF.

This clonotype occurred a few times. This chain links TRBV18 with TRBJ2-7, with D perhaps matching TRBD2 (6 bases). The CDR3 is made up of 16 amino acids. Germline CDR1 is KGHSH and CDR2 is LQKENI. Between the trimmed V and J ends, which lost 2 bases and 2 bases, there was a span of 16 bases. The CDR3 loop is CASSPWDSPQAYEQYF. In DNA form, the CDR3 reads TGTGCCAGCTCACCATGGGACTCTCCCCAGGCCTACGAGCAGTACTTC.

This clonotype was seen ten or more times. The rearrangement uses TRBV28 and TRBJ1-2; a weak D match, TRBD1 (5 bases). Germline CDR1 is MDHEN and CDR2 is SYDVKM. V was trimmed by 3 bases and J by 5 bases, leaving 13 bases between them. This CDR3 comprises 14 residues. CDR3 in amino acids: CASSFSDRAYGYTF. Here the CDR3 DNA reads TGTGCCAGCAGTTTCAGTGACAGAGCATATGGCTACACCTTC.

Of note for this clonotype: This may arise from a read error, as a much more abundant clone is one base away. The chain recombines TRBV3-1 with TRBJ2-6; possibly TRBD1 for D (5 bases). CDR3 length equals 15 residues. CDR1 is LGHDT, CDR2 YNNKEL, per germline (reference sequence). V lost 2 bases, J lost 0 bases, and 5 bases lay in between. The CDR3 DNA follows: TGTGCCAGCAGCCAACAGGGCTCTGGGGCCAACGTCCTGACTTTC. This sequence encodes CASSQQGSGANVLTF.

This clonotype has at least ten counts. V and J are TRBV28 and TRBJ2-7; 12 bases are shared with TRBD2. Per germline, CDR1 MDHEN and CDR2 SYDVKM. V gave up 6 bases and J gave up 6 bases; unmatched junction bases: 9. The CDR3 totals 15 residues. The DNA for the CDR3 is TGTGCCAGCAGCTATACGACTAGCGGGAGTTTCGAGCAGTACTTC. Translating it yields CASSYTTSGSFEQYF.

The rearrangement uses TRBV6-2 or TRBV6-3 and TRBJ2-1, with D possibly being TRBD2 (5 bases). CDR1 and CDR2 from the germline V gene are MNHEY and SVGEGT. The CDR3 has 15 residues. The ends were cut back, 10 bases at V and 0 bases at J, with 16 bases in the middle. CDR3 bases: TGTGCCACTCAAGAGGGCCTGGGCTCCTACAATGAGCAGTTCTTC. It translates to CATQEGLGSYNEQFF.

This rearrangement joins TRBV19 to TRBJ2-5, with D possibly being TRBD1 (6 bases). The ends were cut back, 4 bases at V and 5 bases at J, with 17 bases in the middle. This CDR3 comprises 15 residues. Germline CDR1 and CDR2: LNHDA and SQIVND (reference sequence). The CDR3 region is CASSTRRQAGETQYF. In DNA, the CDR3 is TGTGCCAGTAGTACTCGGAGACAGGCTGGGGAGACCCAGTACTTC.

This clonotype came up many times. V is TRBV13 and J is TRBJ1-2, with D hard to call. The CDR3 runs 15 residues. V was trimmed by 0 bases and J by 1 base, leaving 9 bases between them. The germline V gene encodes CDR1 PRHDT and CDR2 FYEKMQ (reference sequence). The CDR3 nucleotides are TGTGCCAGCAGCTTAGGATCGTTTGATAACTATGGCTACACCTTC. Translating it yields CASSLGSFDNYGYTF. The full variable domain, rest sourced from reference TRBV13 and TRBJ1-2, is AAGVIQSPRHLIKEKRETATLKCYPIPRHDTVYWYQQGPGQDPQFLISFYEKMQSDKGSIPDRFSAQQFSDYHSELNMSSLELGDSALYFCASSLGSFDNYGYTFGSGTRLTVV.

This clonotype was counted at least ten times. V is TRBV11-2 and J is TRBJ1-2; D is ambiguous. The CDR3 has 14 residues. Germline V gene lookup returns CDR1 SGHAT and CDR2 FQNNGV. Trimming pared 1 base from V and 4 bases from J, leaving 10 bases between. The CDR3 reads CASSLAARSYGYTF. As DNA, the CDR3 is TGTGCCAGCAGCTTAGCGGCGAGAAGCTATGGCTACACCTTC.

This clonotype was counted at least ten times. J is TRBJ2-5 and V is TRBV15; TRBD1 matches 7 bases. CDR3 size: 17 residues. V shed 3 bases, J shed 5 bases, and the junction held 15 bases outside the gene matches. Germline V lookup: CDR1 LNHNV, CDR2 YYDKDF (reference sequence). CDR3 nucleotides: TGTGCCACCAGCAGGGATTTCACCGGACAGGCCGGTGAGACCCAGTACTTC. This translates into CATSRDFTGQAGETQYF.

This clonotype was found a few times. The gene calls are TRBV20-1 and TRBJ1-6; D may be TRBD1 (5 bases). Trimming removed 5 bases from V and 7 bases from J, with 18 bases in between. Per germline, CDR1 DFQATT and CDR2 SNEGSKA (reference sequence). There are 15 residues in the CDR3. CDR3 nucleotides: TGCAGTGCTTCCGGGACCCGTGGGGGGAATTCACCCCTCCACTTT. This gives the protein CSASGTRGGNSPLHF.

At least ten counts were recorded for this clonotype. The genes are TRBV6-5 and TRBJ1-1; no clear D gene. The V gene's germline CDR1 is MNHEY and CDR2 SVGAGI. The V end lost 0 bases, the J end lost 3 bases, and 8 bases lay between the germline ends. This CDR3 is built from 14 residues. CDR3 in DNA: TGTGCCAGCAGTTACTCCGGCGGGGACACTGAAGCTTTCTTT. It is translated as CASSYSGGDTEAFF.

This clonotype has at least ten counts. This sequence joins TRBV6-2 or TRBV6-3 and TRBJ2-2; D perhaps matches TRBD2 (6 bases). The CDR3 has 16 residues. The V gene lost 6 bases and the J gene lost 4 bases, with 18 bases spanning the gap. Germline assignment: CDR1 MNHEY and CDR2 SVGEGT. CDR3 bases: TGTGCCAGCAGCCCCATTTTCGGGAGCGTCACCGGGGAGCTGTTTTTT. Translation gives CASSPIFGSVTGELFF.

This clonotype was counted between two and nine times. The genes are TRBV5-6 and TRBJ1-4, with D perhaps TRBD1 (5 bases). V dropped 0 bases and J dropped 8 bases, with 11 bases sitting between them. The CDR3 length is 14 residues. Germline loops: CDR1 SGHDT, CDR2 YYEEEE. The CDR3 spells CASSLEGGAEKLFF. The DNA for the CDR3 is TGTGCCAGCAGCTTGGAGGGAGGGGCCGAAAAACTGTTTTTT.

This clonotype was observed a handful of times. The chain carries TRBV6-1 and TRBJ2-2; D possibly corresponds to TRBD2 (5 bases). Germline values: CDR1 MNHNS, CDR2 SASEGT. Trimming removed 2 bases from V and 3 bases from J, with 10 bases in between. CDR3 length equals 15 residues. The CDR3: CASSEPGTYTGELFF. CDR3 nucleotides: TGTGCCAGCAGTGAACCGGGAACTTACACCGGGGAGCTGTTTTTT.

The V and J genes are TRBV4-1 and TRBJ1-5; TRBD1 matches 9 bases. CDR1 is MGHRA, CDR2 YSYEKL, per germline. The junction had 8 bases not matched to a gene; V was cut back by 1 base and J by 7 bases. The CDR3 runs to 16 residues. CDR3 sequence: CASSQGDRVSRQPQHF. The CDR3 DNA reads as TGCGCCAGCAGCCAAGGGGACAGGGTTTCTCGGCAGCCCCAGCATTTT.

This sequence joins TRBV10-2 and TRBJ1-1, with D maybe TRBD1 (5 bases). The CDR3 has 16 amino acids. Germline V gene data show CDR1 as WSHSY and CDR2 as SAAADI. V gave up 3 bases and J gave up 4 bases, with 18 bases separating them. CDR3 in DNA: TGCGCCAGCAGTGATCCCGGGGCCCGGTTAGGCACTGAAGCTTTCTTT. This codes for CASSDPGARLGTEAFF.

This clonotype was counted a few times. The chain recombines TRBV3-1 with TRBJ1-3, with D hard to call. V was pared by 3 bases and J by 8 bases, with 8 bases between. This CDR3 is built from 12 residues. The germline V gene encodes CDR1 LGHDT and CDR2 YNNKEL (reference sequence). This CDR3 is CASSQTRDTIYF. Here the CDR3 DNA reads TGTGCCAGCAGCCAGACTAGGGACACCATATATTTT.

This clonotype came up a few times. The gene calls are TRBV15 and TRBJ2-5; perhaps TRBD2 as D (5 bases). This CDR3 contains 14 residues. V was clipped by 1 base and J by 3 bases, with 9 bases between them. Per the germline V gene, CDR1 is LNHNV and CDR2 is YYDKDF (reference sequence). CDR3 sequence (DNA): TGTGCCACCAGCAGAGCGGGAATTGAAGAGACCCAGTACTTC. Protein product: CATSRAGIEETQYF.

The chain is built from TRBV19 and TRBJ2-3, with 7 bases aligning to TRBD1. Losses at the gene ends were 9 bases for V and 1 base for J; bases not matched to a gene: 7. The CDR3 loop spans 14 amino acids. The V gene's germline CDR1 is LNHDA and CDR2 SQIVND (reference sequence). The CDR3: CASTIGTGTDTQYF. In DNA, the CDR3 is TGTGCCAGCACAATCGGGACAGGCACAGATACGCAGTATTTT.

This clonotype has ten or more counts. The chain has TRBV28 and TRBJ2-7; 10 bases line up with TRBD2. The length of the CDR3 is 15 residues. Germline CDR1 and CDR2: MDHEN and SYDVKM. Losses at the gene ends were 3 bases for V and 4 bases for J; bases not matched to a gene: 6. CDR3 in DNA: TGTGCCAGCAGTTTTAAGGGTAGCGGGAGGTACGAGCAGTACTTC. Its translation: CASSFKGSGRYEQYF.

Ten or more counts support this clonotype. This chain links TRBV28 with TRBJ2-7, with a possible D match to TRBD1 (6 bases). CDR3 size: 16 residues. Germline loops: CDR1 MDHEN, CDR2 SYDVKM. Trimming left V 6 bases short and J 7 bases short, with 25 bases between. CDR3 sequence reads: CASSAERGYLLVEQYF. CDR3 nucleotides: TGTGCCAGCAGCGCTGAAAGGGGGTACCTTCTAGTGGAGCAGTACTTC.

The chain has TRBV7-8 and TRBJ2-3; possibly TRBD1 for D (5 bases). The CDR3 covers 13 residues. V was pared by 5 bases and J by 6 bases, with 12 bases between. Germline lookup yields CDR1 SGHVS and CDR2 FQNEAQ. The CDR3 DNA reads TGTGCCAGCAGCAAAGGACAAGAGGATACGCAGTATTTT. This translates into CASSKGQEDTQYF.

This clonotype was seen repeatedly, ten times or more. This chain joins TRBV6-5 and TRBJ2-4; 8 bases align to TRBD2. Trimming took 2 bases from V and 2 from J; bases not matched to a gene: 8. In germline, CDR1 is MNHEY, CDR2 SVGAGI. The CDR3 is made up of 17 amino acids. The CDR3 region has the DNA TGTGCCAGCAGTTACGAAACGGGAGGGCCAACCAAAAACATTCAGTACTTC. Its protein product is CASSYETGGPTKNIQYF.